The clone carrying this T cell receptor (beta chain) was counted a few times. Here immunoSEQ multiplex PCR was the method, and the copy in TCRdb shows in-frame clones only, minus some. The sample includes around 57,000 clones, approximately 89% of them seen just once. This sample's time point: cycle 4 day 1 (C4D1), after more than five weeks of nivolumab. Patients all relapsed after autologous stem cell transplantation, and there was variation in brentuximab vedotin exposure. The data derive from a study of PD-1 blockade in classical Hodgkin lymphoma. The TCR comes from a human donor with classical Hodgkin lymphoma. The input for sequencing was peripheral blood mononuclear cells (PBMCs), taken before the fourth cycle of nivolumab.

CDR3 DNA sequence: TGTGCCAGCAGTTGGGGGGGAGTCGGTGGCTACACCTTC. It encodes CASSWGGVGGYTF. The rearrangement links TRBV27 to TRBJ1-2; D may be TRBD1 (5 bases). The CDR3 covers 13 residues. Germline loops: CDR1 MNHEY, CDR2 SMNVEV (reference sequence). V lost 4 bases, J lost 7 bases, and 13 bases lay in between.